This T cell receptor beta chain was obtained from a study of control samples from healthy donors and cancer patients. The method was immunoSEQ multiplex PCR; TCRdb's version includes in-frame clones alone and lacks a portion of them. The table lists under 200,000 clones, 91% of them singletons. CDR1 and CDR2 from the germline V gene are SGDLS and YYNGEE. The CDR3 has 12 amino acids. V shed 4 bases and J 11 bases; nucleotides not matched to a gene: 6. The TCR comes from a woman in her twenties or thirties in good health. The gene calls are TRBV9 and TRBJ1-1, with 9 bases aligning to TRBD1. Sequencing was done on a sample of blood. The CDR3 reads CASSTRTGDAFF. The DNA for the CDR3 is TGTGCCAGCAGCACCCGGACAGGGGACGCTTTCTTT.